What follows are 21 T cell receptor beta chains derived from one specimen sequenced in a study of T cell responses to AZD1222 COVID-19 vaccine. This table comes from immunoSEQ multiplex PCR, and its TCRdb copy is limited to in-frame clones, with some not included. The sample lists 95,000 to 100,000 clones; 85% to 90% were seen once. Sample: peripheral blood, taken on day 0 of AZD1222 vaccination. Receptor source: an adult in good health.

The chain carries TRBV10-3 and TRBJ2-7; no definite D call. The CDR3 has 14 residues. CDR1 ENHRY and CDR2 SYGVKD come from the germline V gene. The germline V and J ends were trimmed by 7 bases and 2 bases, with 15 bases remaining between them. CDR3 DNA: TGTGCCATCAACAACCTCGACACCCCCTACGAGCAGTACTTC. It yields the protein CAINNLDTPYEQYF.

The CDR3 protein is CASSQDKYSEVRMKKNTIYF. The CDR3 nucleotides read TGTGCCAGCAGCCAAGATAAGTACAGCGAGGTACGGATGAAAAAAAACACCATATATTTT. V is TRBV4-2 and J is TRBJ1-3; D is undetermined. Germline loops: CDR1 LGHNA, CDR2 YNFKEQ. Trimming left V 0 bases short and J 6 bases short, with 27 bases between. This CDR3 has 20 residues.

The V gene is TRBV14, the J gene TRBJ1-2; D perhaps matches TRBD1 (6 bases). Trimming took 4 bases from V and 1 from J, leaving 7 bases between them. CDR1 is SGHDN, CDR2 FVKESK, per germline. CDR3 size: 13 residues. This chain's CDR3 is CASSPDSNYGYTF. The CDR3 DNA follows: TGTGCCAGCAGCCCGGACAGTAACTATGGCTACACCTTC.

The CDR3 region is CASRRRGPLTDTQYF. CDR3 coding DNA: TGTGCCAGCAGAAGGAGGGGGCCTCTTACAGATACGCAGTATTTT. The chain carries TRBV5-6 and TRBJ2-3; a possible D gene is TRBD1 (7 bases). This CDR3 contains 15 residues. Trimming cost V 5 bases and J 3 bases, with 16 bases left between them. Germline V gives CDR1 SGHDT, CDR2 YYEEEE.

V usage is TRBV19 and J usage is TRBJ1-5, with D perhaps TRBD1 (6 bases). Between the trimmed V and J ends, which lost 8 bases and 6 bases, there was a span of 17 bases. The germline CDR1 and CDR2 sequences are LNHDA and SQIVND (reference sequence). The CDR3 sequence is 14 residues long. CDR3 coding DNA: TGTGCCAGTGACGGCGGGGGCGGATTTCAGCCCCAGCATTTT. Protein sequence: CASDGGGGFQPQHF. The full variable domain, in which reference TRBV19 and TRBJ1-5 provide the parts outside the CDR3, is DGGITQSPKYLFRKEGQNVTLSCEQNLNHDAMYWYRQDPGQGLRLIYYSQIVNDFQKGDIAEGYSVSREKKESFPLTVTSAQKNPTAFYLCASDGGGGFQPQHFGDGTRLSIL.

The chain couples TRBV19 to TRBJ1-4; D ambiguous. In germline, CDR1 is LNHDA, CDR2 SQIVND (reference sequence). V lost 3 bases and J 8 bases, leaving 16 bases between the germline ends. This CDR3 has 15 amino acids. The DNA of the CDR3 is TGTGCCAGTAGTATGGATCACAGCCGGAGAGAAAAACTGTTTTTT. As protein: CASSMDHSRREKLFF.

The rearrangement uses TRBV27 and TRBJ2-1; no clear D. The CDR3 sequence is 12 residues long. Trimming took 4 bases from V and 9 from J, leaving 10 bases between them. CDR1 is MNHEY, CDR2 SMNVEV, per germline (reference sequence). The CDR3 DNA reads TGTGCCAGCAGTTCTAGGTTCGGTGAGCAGTTCTTC. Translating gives CASSSRFGEQFF.

In DNA, the CDR3 is TGTGCCAGTAGTATATCCCCGACTAGCGGTTACTACAATGAGCAGTTCTTC. Translating it yields CASSISPTSGYYNEQFF. The J gene is TRBJ2-1, the V gene TRBV19; 9 nucleotides align to TRBD2. Germline CDR1 LNHDA, CDR2 SQIVND (reference sequence). Germline trimming cut 2 bases from V and 3 bases from J; bases unmatched to any gene: 8. The CDR3 contains 17 residues.

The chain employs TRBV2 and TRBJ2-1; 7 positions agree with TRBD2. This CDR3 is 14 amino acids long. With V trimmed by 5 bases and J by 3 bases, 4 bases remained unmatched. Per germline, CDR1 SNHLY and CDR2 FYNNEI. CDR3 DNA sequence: TGTGCCAGCAGTCTGCGGGAGATCTACAATGAGCAGTTCTTC. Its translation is CASSLREIYNEQFF.

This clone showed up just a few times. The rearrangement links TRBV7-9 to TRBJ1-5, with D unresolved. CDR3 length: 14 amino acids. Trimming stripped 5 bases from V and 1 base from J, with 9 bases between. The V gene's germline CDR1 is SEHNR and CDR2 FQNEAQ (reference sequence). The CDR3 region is CASSPPGSNQPQHF. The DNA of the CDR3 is TGTGCCAGCAGCCCCCCGGGGAGCAATCAGCCCCAGCATTTT.

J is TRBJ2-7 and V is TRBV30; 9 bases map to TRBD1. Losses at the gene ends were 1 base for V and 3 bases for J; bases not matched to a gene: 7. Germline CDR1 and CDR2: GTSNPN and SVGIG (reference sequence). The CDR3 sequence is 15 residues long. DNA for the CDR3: TGTGCCTGGAGTGGGTCTTGGACAGGGGTCTACGAGCAGTACTTC. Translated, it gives CAWSGSWTGVYEQYF.

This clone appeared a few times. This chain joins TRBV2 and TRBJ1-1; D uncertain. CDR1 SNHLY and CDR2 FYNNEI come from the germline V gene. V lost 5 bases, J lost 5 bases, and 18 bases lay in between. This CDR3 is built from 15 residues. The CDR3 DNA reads TGTGCCAGCAGTACCTCACCCCCGGGGTTGACTGAAGCTTTCTTT. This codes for CASSTSPPGLTEAFF.

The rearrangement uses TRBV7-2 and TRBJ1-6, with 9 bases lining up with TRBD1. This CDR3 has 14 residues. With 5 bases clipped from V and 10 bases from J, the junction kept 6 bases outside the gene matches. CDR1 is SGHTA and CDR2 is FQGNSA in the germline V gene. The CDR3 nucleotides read TGTGCCAGCAGCCCCGGGACAGGGTGGTCACCCCTCCACTTT. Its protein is CASSPGTGWSPLHF.

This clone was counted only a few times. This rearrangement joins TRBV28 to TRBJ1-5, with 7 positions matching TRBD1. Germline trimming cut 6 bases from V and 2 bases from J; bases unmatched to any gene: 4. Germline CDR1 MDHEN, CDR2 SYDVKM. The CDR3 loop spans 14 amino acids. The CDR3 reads CASSRGDGNQPQHF. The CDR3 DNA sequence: TGTGCCAGCAGCAGGGGGGACGGCAATCAGCCCCAGCATTTT.

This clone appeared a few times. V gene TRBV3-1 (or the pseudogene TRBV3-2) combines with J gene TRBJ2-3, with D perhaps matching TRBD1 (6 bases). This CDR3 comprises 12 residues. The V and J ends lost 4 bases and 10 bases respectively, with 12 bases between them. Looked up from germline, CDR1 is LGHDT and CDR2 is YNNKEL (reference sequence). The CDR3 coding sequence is TGTGCCAGCAGCCCAACGGACAGAGCGCAGTATTTT. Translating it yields CASSPTDRAQYF.

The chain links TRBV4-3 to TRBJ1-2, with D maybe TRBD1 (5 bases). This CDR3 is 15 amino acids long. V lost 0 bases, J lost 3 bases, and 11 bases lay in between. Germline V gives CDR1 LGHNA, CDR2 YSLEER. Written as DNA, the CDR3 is TGCGCCAGCAGCCAAGATGGCTTCAGGGACTATGGCTACACCTTC. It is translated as CASSQDGFRDYGYTF.

CDR3 residues: CASSVGQRANYGYTF. CDR3 sequence (DNA): TGTGCCAGCAGCGTAGGGCAGCGAGCTAACTATGGCTACACCTTC. V is TRBV9 and J is TRBJ1-2; D is uncertain. The V gene's germline CDR1 is SGDLS and CDR2 YYNGEE. V was shortened by 0 bases and J by 0 bases, with 9 bases between the two germline ends. This CDR3 is built from 15 residues.

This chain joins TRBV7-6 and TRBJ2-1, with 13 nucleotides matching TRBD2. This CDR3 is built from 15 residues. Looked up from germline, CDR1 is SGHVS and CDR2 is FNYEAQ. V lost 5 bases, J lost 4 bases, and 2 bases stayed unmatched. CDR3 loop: CASSQGLAGYNEQFF. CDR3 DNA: TGTGCCAGCAGCCAGGGACTAGCGGGGTACAATGAGCAGTTCTTC.

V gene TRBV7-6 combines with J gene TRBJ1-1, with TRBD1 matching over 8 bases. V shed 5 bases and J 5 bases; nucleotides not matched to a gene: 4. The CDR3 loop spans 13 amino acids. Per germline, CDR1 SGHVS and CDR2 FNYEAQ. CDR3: CASSEQGGTEAFF. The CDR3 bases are TGTGCCAGCAGCGAACAGGGGGGAACTGAAGCTTTCTTT.

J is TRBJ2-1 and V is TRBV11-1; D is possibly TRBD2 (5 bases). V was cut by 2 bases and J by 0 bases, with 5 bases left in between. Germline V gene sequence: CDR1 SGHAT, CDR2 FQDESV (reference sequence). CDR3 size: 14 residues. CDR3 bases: TGTGCCAGCAGCTTAACTAGCTCCTACAATGAGCAGTTCTTC. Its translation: CASSLTSSYNEQFF.

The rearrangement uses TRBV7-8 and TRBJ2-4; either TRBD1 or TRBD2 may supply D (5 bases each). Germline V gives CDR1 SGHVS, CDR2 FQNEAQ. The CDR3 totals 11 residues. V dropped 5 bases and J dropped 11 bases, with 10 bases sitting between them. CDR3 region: CASSPRDLQYF. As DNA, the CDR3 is TGTGCCAGCAGCCCTCGGGACCTTCAGTACTTC.